This T cell receptor (beta chain) was sequenced for a study of T cell changes during pregnancy in multiple sclerosis. Germline CDR1 is MNHNS and CDR2 is SASEGT. The CDR3 is made up of 15 amino acids. The V gene end was trimmed by 5 bases and the J gene end by 8 bases; junction bases not matched to a gene: 5. The repertoire was sequenced with immunoSEQ multiplex PCR; TCRdb's copy has only in-frame clones and lacks some. The table includes some 40,000 clones, roughly 89% detected once. The V and J genes are TRBV6-1 and TRBJ2-2, with TRBD2 matching over 13 bases. The receptor was isolated from a female donor with multiple sclerosis, enrolled in a pregnancy study. The specimen comprised CD4+ T cells from peripheral blood mononuclear cells, sampled in the first trimester of pregnancy. The CDR3 reads CASSLGLAGTGELFF. CDR3 DNA sequence: TGTGCCAGCAGTTTGGGACTAGCGGGAACGGGGGAGCTGTTTTTT.